The TCR beta chain under discussion was sequenced for a study of follicular helper T cells after annual influenza vaccination. Across the whole study: For some subjects, blood spans the 2013-2014, 2014-2015 and 2015-2016 annual vaccinations.

This table comes from immunoSEQ multiplex PCR, and its TCRdb copy is limited to in-frame clones, with some not included. Counted here are about 10,000 clones, approximately 90% occurring once; the ten biggest clones make up 0.47%. This clone was recorded once. The V end was cut by 2 bases, the J end by 3 bases, with 10 bases between. Looked up from germline, CDR1 is SEHNR and CDR2 is FQNEAQ (reference sequence). This CDR3 comprises 14 residues. Stated time point: 2015-2016 season, pre-vaccination. The chain is built from TRBV7-9 and TRBJ1-1; TRBD1 is a possible D gene (6 bases). The sequences come from CXCR5+ CD38- circulating T follicular helper cells from blood, collected on the day of influenza vaccination. Subset meaning: circulating Tfh, non-naive CD4+CXCR5+PD-1+ (ICOS+CD38+ or ICOS-CD38-). The sequence was collected from an adult who received the influenza vaccine. DNA of the CDR3: TGTGCCAGCAGCTTACAAGGGGGGGACACTGAAGCTTTCTTT. As protein: CASSLQGGDTEAFF.